The next 21 T cell receptor beta chains were all read from a single sample in a study of control samples from healthy donors and cancer patients. Profiled with immunoSEQ multiplex PCR; TCRdb holds only in-frame clones, not every one. The repertoire consists of 170,000 or so clones, with 90% to 95% occurring once and the leading ten covering about 1.4%. Sequenced material: blood. The origin of the receptors is a woman between 18 and 29 years old in good health.

V usage is TRBV5-6 and J usage is TRBJ2-5; D remains unclear. The CDR3 has 11 residues. Germline assignment: CDR1 SGHDT and CDR2 YYEEEE. Trimming cost V 2 bases and J 4 bases, with 3 bases left between them. This chain's CDR3 is CASSLLETQYF. CDR3 DNA sequence: TGTGCCAGCAGCTTATTAGAGACCCAGTACTTC.

J is TRBJ2-3 and V is TRBV11-2, with D unclear. This CDR3 spans 14 amino acids. Trimming stripped 0 bases from V and 8 bases from J, with 12 bases between. Germline-derived CDR1 and CDR2 are SGHAT and FQNNGV. CDR3 region: CASSLDAAGATQYF. The CDR3 nucleotides are TGTGCCAGCAGCTTAGACGCCGCAGGAGCTACGCAGTATTTT.

The V and J genes are TRBV28 and TRBJ1-5; maybe TRBD1 (6 bases). This CDR3 spans 18 amino acids. V lost 2 bases to trimming and J lost 0 bases, with 17 bases between them. In germline, CDR1 is MDHEN, CDR2 SYDVKM. CDR3 sequence reads: CASSLGVRGEYSNQPQHF. As DNA, the CDR3 is TGTGCCAGCAGTTTAGGGGTGAGGGGGGAGTATAGCAATCAGCCCCAGCATTTT.

The rearrangement links TRBV2 to TRBJ1-5; D is ambiguous. Trimming took off 7 bases at V and 0 bases at J, with 13 bases between the two ends. Germline-derived CDR1 and CDR2 are SNHLY and FYNNEI. The CDR3 runs to 15 residues. CDR3 coding DNA: TGTGCCAGCACCTCGGACGGATATAGCAATCAGCCCCAGCATTTT. It is translated as CASTSDGYSNQPQHF.

The J gene is TRBJ1-5, the V gene TRBV28, with a weak D call TRBD1 (5 bases). The V end was cut by 7 bases, the J end by 7 bases, with 11 bases between. CDR1 and CDR2 from the germline V gene are MDHEN and SYDVKM. This CDR3 has 12 amino acids. The DNA for the CDR3 is TGTGCCAGCACCCGGGGCGAACAGCCCCAGCATTTT. Translated, it gives CASTRGEQPQHF.

This chain links TRBV6-5 with TRBJ2-3; D perhaps matches TRBD1 (7 bases). V was shortened by 4 bases and J by 6 bases, with 20 bases between the two germline ends. Germline CDR1 reads MNHEY; CDR2 reads SVGAGI. The CDR3 runs 16 residues. CDR3 in DNA: TGTGCCAGCAGTTCCGGACTCGCCAGGGGGGTTGATACGCAGTATTTT. Residues: CASSSGLARGVDTQYF.

The chain carries TRBV3-1 (or the pseudogene TRBV3-2) and TRBJ1-2; 9 bases map to TRBD1. The germline gives CDR1 LGHDT, CDR2 YNNKEL (reference sequence). This CDR3 spans 14 amino acids. V lost 1 base and J lost 4; bases outside the gene matches: 1. The CDR3 DNA reads as TGTGCCAGCAGCCAAGGGGACAGGGCCTATGGCTACACCTTC. This translates into CASSQGDRAYGYTF.

The genes are TRBV6-2 or TRBV6-3 and TRBJ1-2; unclear D gene. The germline V gene encodes CDR1 MNHEY and CDR2 SVGEGT. CDR3 size: 13 residues. The germline V and J ends were trimmed by 3 bases and 5 bases, with 10 bases remaining between them. Here the CDR3 DNA reads TGTGCCAGCAGTTATGGGCCGGGGTATGGCTACACCTTC. Protein sequence: CASSYGPGYGYTF.

J is TRBJ2-1 and V is TRBV6-5; 8 positions match TRBD2. The germline V gene has CDR1 MNHEY and CDR2 SVGAGI. There are 15 residues in the CDR3. J lost 4 bases, V lost 10 bases, and 12 bases had no gene match. CDR3 region: CATGILAERYNEQFF. The CDR3 bases are TGTGCCACCGGGATACTAGCGGAACGATACAATGAGCAGTTCTTC.

The rearrangement uses TRBV5-1 and TRBJ2-2, with D unresolved. The CDR3 length is 16 residues. V was clipped by 1 base and J by 1 base, with 11 bases between them. Germline CDR1 and CDR2: SGHRS and YFSETQ. The CDR3: CASSLFDVMNTGELFF. The DNA for the CDR3 is TGCGCCAGCAGCTTGTTTGATGTAATGAACACCGGGGAGCTGTTTTTT. Filled out from reference TRBV5-1 and TRBJ2-2, the complete variable domain reads KAGVTQTPRYLIKTRGQQVTLSCSPISGHRSVSWYQQTPGQGLQFLFEYFSETQRNKGNFPGRFSGRQFSNSRSEMNVSTLELGDSALYLCASSLFDVMNTGELFFGEGSRLTVL.

The gene calls are TRBV24-1 and TRBJ2-3; possibly TRBD2 for D (6 bases). The germline V gene encodes CDR1 KGHDR and CDR2 SFDVKD. The CDR3 loop spans 15 amino acids. The germline V and J ends were trimmed by 4 bases and 6 bases, with 16 bases remaining between them. The CDR3 nucleotides are TGTGCCACCAGTGAGGGGTCGGGGAGGAGGGATACGCAGTATTTT. Translated: CATSEGSGRRDTQYF.

The chain recombines TRBV10-1 with TRBJ2-7, with 8 bases lining up with TRBD2. The CDR3 sequence is 14 residues long. J gave up 7 bases and V 10 bases, and 15 bases lay outside the gene matches. CDR1 is WNHNN, CDR2 SYGVQD, per germline (reference sequence). CDR3 DNA sequence: TGCGCCAACGATTGCGGGAGGTCACACCTGGAGCAGTACTTC. Its translation is CANDCGRSHLEQYF.

The chain employs TRBV28 and TRBJ1-4, with 8 positions matching TRBD1. Unmatched junction bases numbered 11, after V lost 4 bases and J lost 7 bases. The CDR3 covers 16 residues. Per the germline V gene, CDR1 is MDHEN and CDR2 is SYDVKM. The CDR3 sequence is CASSSNKDREGEKLFF. The CDR3 DNA is TGTGCCAGCAGTTCAAATAAGGACAGGGAAGGTGAAAAACTGTTTTTT. Using reference TRBV28 and TRBJ1-4 for the parts outside the CDR3, the full variable domain is DVKVTQSSRYLVKRTGEKVFLECVQDMDHENMFWYRQDPGLGLRLIYFSYDVKMKEKGDIPEGYSVSREKKERFSLILESASTNQTSMYLCASSSNKDREGEKLFFGSGTQLSVL.

This chain connects TRBV11-2 to TRBJ1-1, with 9 bases that match TRBD1. CDR3 length: 13 amino acids. J gave up 8 bases and V 5 bases, and 6 bases lay outside the gene matches. Germline-derived CDR1 and CDR2 are SGHAT and FQNNGV. The CDR3 here is CASSPDRGGEAFF. The CDR3 coding sequence is TGTGCCAGCAGCCCCGACAGGGGGGGGGAAGCTTTCTTT.

J is TRBJ2-5 and V is TRBV10-3, with D unclear. The length of the CDR3 is 15 residues. CDR1 ENHRY and CDR2 SYGVKD come from the germline V gene. Trimming left V 7 bases short and J 3 bases short, with 18 bases between. The CDR3 region is CAIKIDLGLEETQYF. Written as DNA, the CDR3 is TGTGCCATCAAAATCGATCTTGGCCTAGAAGAGACCCAGTACTTC.

The chain links TRBV7-3 to TRBJ2-1, with D perhaps TRBD2 (8 bases). The V gene lost 1 base and the J gene lost 3 bases, with 37 bases spanning the gap. Germline CDR1 SGHTA, CDR2 FQGTGA. CDR3 length: 24 amino acids. The CDR3, as DNA: TGTGCCAGCAGCTTAATAAAAGGGGGCCCGTTCGTCGGGGGGGCCCGTAAGGTCTACAATGAGCAGTTCTTC. It is translated as CASSLIKGGPFVGGARKVYNEQFF.

The V call is TRBV10-2, the J call TRBJ1-5; D is perhaps TRBD1 (6 bases). Trimming stripped 0 bases from V and 8 bases from J, with 11 bases between. The germline CDR1 and CDR2 sequences are WSHSY and SAAADI. The CDR3 contains 14 residues. The DNA for the CDR3 is TGCGCCAGCAGTGAGTCGGGTTCAGGGGAGCCCCAGCATTTT. This encodes CASSESGSGEPQHF.

V usage is TRBV27 and J usage is TRBJ2-7; D unresolved. The CDR3 totals 14 residues. V lost 3 bases and J 5 bases, leaving 14 bases between the germline ends. Germline loops: CDR1 MNHEY, CDR2 SMNVEV (reference sequence). The CDR3: CASSFKASFHEQYF. The CDR3 nucleotides read TGTGCCAGCAGTTTTAAGGCATCATTCCACGAGCAGTACTTC.

The V call is TRBV19, the J call TRBJ2-3, with D hard to call. The CDR3 extends over 13 amino acids. Germline assignment: CDR1 LNHDA and CDR2 SQIVND (reference sequence). Trimming pared 1 base from V and 1 base from J, leaving 3 bases between. CDR3 DNA sequence: TGTGCCAGTAGTATAGCGGGCACAGATACGCAGTATTTT. Translated: CASSIAGTDTQYF.

J is TRBJ2-3 and V is TRBV4-2; 8 bases are a match to TRBD2. Trimming took 4 bases from V and 2 from J; bases not matched to a gene: 11. This CDR3 has 17 residues. Germline CDR1 reads LGHNA; CDR2 reads YNFKEQ. CDR3: CASSLGGALLSTDTQYF. As DNA, the CDR3 is TGTGCCAGCAGCCTCGGGGGGGCCCTACTATCCACAGATACGCAGTATTTT.

This chain connects TRBV5-5 to TRBJ2-2; TRBD2 aligns across 7 bases. From germline, CDR1 is SGHKS and CDR2 YYEKEE (reference sequence). V was clipped by 4 bases and J by 1 base; unmatched bases: 7. CDR3 length: 16 residues. This CDR3 reads CASSTWGGLNTGELFF. The CDR3 region has the DNA TGTGCCAGCAGCACATGGGGGGGATTGAACACCGGGGAGCTGTTTTTT. Combining the CDR3 with reference TRBV5-5 and TRBJ2-2 gives the whole variable domain DAGVTQSPTHLIKTRGQQVTLRCSPISGHKSVSWYQQVLGQGPQFIFQYYEKEERGRGNFPDRFSARQFPNYSSELNVNALLLGDSALYLCASSTWGGLNTGELFFGEGSRLTVL.